This TCR beta chain emerged from a study of blood T cell repertoires in COVID-19. Background on the study: The analysed material was cDNA or gDNA that came from T cells, B-cell-depleted T cells, or PBMCs.

Enrollment of patients from Seattle took place during active infection, with longitudinal follow-up. Generated by immunoSEQ multiplex PCR, the TCRdb table keeps only in-frame clones and is missing some. The table includes around 90,000 clones, 88% detected once. Germline CDR1 is SGHTA and CDR2 is FQGNSA. The CDR3 is 16 amino acids. V was pared by 5 bases and J by 3 bases, with 8 bases of the junction left unmatched. The sequenced sample consisted of peripheral blood. The chain combines TRBV7-2 with TRBJ2-1; 9 bases match TRBD2. The TCR originated in a man aged 50 to 59 with COVID-19, enrolled during active disease. The CDR3 is CASSPRQRGVYNEQFF. DNA for the CDR3: TGTGCCAGCAGCCCCAGGCAGCGGGGGGTCTACAATGAGCAGTTCTTC.